The rows below give T cell receptor beta chains drawn from one sample of a study of blood T cell repertoires in COVID-19. Method: immunoSEQ multiplex PCR; TCRdb's copy keeps in-frame clones and lacks some. The repertoire includes about 310,000 clones, roughly 84% of them detected once, and 1% sits in the top ten. Sequencing input: peripheral blood. The receptors were gathered from a man in his fifties with active or convalescent COVID-19. The CDR3 runs from the conserved cysteine through the conserved F or W. D genes are given only for firm matches. Expanded clones are given a class, and other clones once, few, many or no size at all.

V gene	clone size	J gene	D gene	CDR3 DNA	CDR3 protein
TRBV6-5	NA	TRBJ1-2	NA	TGTGCCAGCATCCAGACAGAATCTAACTATGGCTACACCTTC	CASIQTESNYGYTF
TRBV18	once	TRBJ1-5	TRBD1	TGTGCCAGCTCACCTGGGACAGAATATCAGCCCCAGCATTTT	CASSPGTEYQPQHF
TRBV9	NA	TRBJ2-5	TRBD2	TGTGCCAGCAGCGTAGCGACTAGCGGGGGAGAGGAGACCCAGTACTTC	CASSVATSGGEETQYF
TRBV27	NA	TRBJ1-2	TRBD1	TGTGCCAGCAGTTTATCGGGAAGTTTTGGGGACAGGGTGGGGAATGGCTACACCTTC	CASSLSGSFGDRVGNGYTF
TRBV28	NA	TRBJ2-3	TRBD1	TGTGCCAGCTCAACCAAATACAGGGGGATTGCAGATACGCAGTATTTT	CASSTKYRGIADTQYF
TRBV6-6	NA	TRBJ1-5	NA	TGTGCCAGCAGTCTTAAACAGGGCCCCAATCAGCCCCAGCATTTT	CASSLKQGPNQPQHF
TRBV2	NA	TRBJ2-3	NA	TGTGCCAGCTTAAAGGAGGGACCAAGCACAGATACGCAGTATTTT	CASLKEGPSTDTQYF
TRBV10-3	NA	TRBJ1-4	NA	TGTGCCATCAGTGACCGGGGTTCGGATGAAAAACTGTTTTTT	CAISDRGSDEKLFF
TRBV21-1	NA	TRBJ1-5	NA	TGTGCCAGCAGCCTCGGCCAACGGGTTTATAGCAATCAGCCCCAGCATTTT	CASSLGQRVYSNQPQHF
TRBV30	NA	TRBJ1-2	TRBD1	TGTGCCTGGAGTGGCGACAGGGGCTACTATGGCTACACCTTC	CAWSGDRGYYGYTF
TRBV7-2	NA	TRBJ2-1	NA	TGTGCCAGCAGCTACCGACCGGGGGTCCAACTGAATGAGCAGTTCTTC	CASSYRPGVQLNEQFF
TRBV2	NA	TRBJ2-1	TRBD2	TGTGCCAGCAGTGCCGCGGGAGGGCCCGGTGAGCAGTTCTTC	CASSAAGGPGEQFF
TRBV4-3	NA	TRBJ2-1	TRBD2	TGCGCCAGCAGCGCCCTAGCGGGGGTTTCCTACAATGAGCAGTTCTTC	CASSALAGVSYNEQFF
TRBV18	NA	TRBJ1-1	TRBD1	TGTGCCAGCTCACCGGGGATTCCAGGGGGTGCGAACACTGAAGCTTTCTTT	CASSPGIPGGANTEAFF
TRBV27	once	TRBJ1-4	TRBD1	TGTGCCAGCAGTTTATCAGGACAGGGGGCAACTAATGAAAAACTGTTTTTT	CASSLSGQGATNEKLFF
TRBV30	NA	TRBJ1-2	NA	TGTGCCTGGAGTTGGGGCCAGGAGATCTATGGCTACACCTTC	CAWSWGQEIYGYTF